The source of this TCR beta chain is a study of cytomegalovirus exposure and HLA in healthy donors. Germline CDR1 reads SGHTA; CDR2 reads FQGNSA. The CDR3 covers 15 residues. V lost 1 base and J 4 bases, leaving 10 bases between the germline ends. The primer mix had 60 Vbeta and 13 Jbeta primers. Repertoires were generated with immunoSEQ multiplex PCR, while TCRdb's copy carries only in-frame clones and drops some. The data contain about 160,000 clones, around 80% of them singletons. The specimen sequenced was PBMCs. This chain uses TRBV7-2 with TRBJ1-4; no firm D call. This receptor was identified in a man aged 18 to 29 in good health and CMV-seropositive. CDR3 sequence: CASSLGGFGNEKLFF. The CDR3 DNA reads TGTGCCAGCAGCTTAGGAGGGTTTGGTAATGAAAAACTGTTTTTT.